The source of this TCR beta chain is a study of cytomegalovirus exposure and HLA in healthy donors (dated by TCRdb to 2016 to 2017). With respect to the entire study: An earlier analysis of approximately 600 of the donors reported roughly 270 Gb of sequence data and roughly 100 million unique TCR beta sequences from 150 million to 200 million T cells. An early release that covered more than 550 HLA-typed donors contained approximately 300 gigabases of sequencing data and 75 million to 100 million unique TCR sequences. Among the roughly 400 genotyped donors, around 81% belonged to the genetic ancestry cluster associated with self-reported Caucasian donors. The study aimed to test whether signatures of past pathogen exposure could be identified by cataloging public T cell receptors. The study profiled the T cell repertoires of hundreds of subjects by immunosequencing and related them to cytomegalovirus serostatus. Besides the first cohort of more than 650 subjects, a separate validation cohort made up of about 120 different subjects was used. To predict cytomegalovirus infection status, the study brought together high-throughput TCR immunosequencing, statistical association of individual TCRs with disease status, and machine learning. A later analysis re-examined previously published TCR beta repertoires from over 500 donors and added high-resolution HLA genotyping to investigate patterns of TCR occurrence. In the later analysis, no new phenotypic data were used to find candidate immune exposures; instead, reliance was placed on TCR beta sequences and their occurrence across donors. An earlier analysis of 587 of the donors applied high-throughput TCR beta sequencing to assess whether each TCR beta V gene segment acted as functional or pseudogenic. Donor age, sex, ethnicity and CMV serostatus were compiled together with the repertoire data. A later genetic analysis used genome-wide SNP genotypes for about 60% of the roughly 700 donors, treating that subset as a discovery cohort. Every discovery cohort repertoire had been produced on one sequencing platform. Class I and class II HLA loci were covered by the typing at four-digit resolution. The number of donors typed differed by locus, with 629-630 for A, B, C, DRB1 and DQB1, approximately 500 for DQA1, over 600 for DPA1, and approximately 470 for DPB1. Roughly 5 DR-DQ haplotypes were handled as single units for association and clustering, since linkage in the cohort was strong. Across around 400 genotyped donors of the cohort, an average of approximately 240,000 unique TCR beta nucleotide sequences per donor were sequenced, and roughly 20% of those sequences were non-productive. Results and caveats for the whole study, not just this receptor: HLA typing was unavailable for some donors at each locus, so association tests used only the typed subset. Some IMGT-functional V segments, including TRBV6-2 and TRBV6-3, could not be told apart with the 87-base-pair reads, so those segments were excluded. In both the original and validation cohorts, the classifier was reported to diagnose cytomegalovirus status with high specificity and sensitivity. When HLA alleles, especially DR and DQ, strongly co-occurred, attributing TCR associations to individual alleles was difficult. In an earlier analysis of about 540 of the donors, most TCR beta V segments were observed in productive rearrangements about 87% or about 30% of the time, broadly matching IMGT annotations. According to a later genetic analysis, donors in an Asian-associated ancestry cluster had fewer N-insertions in productive TCRs than the roughly 670-donor mean. While some public TCRs were present in many individuals, most TCR sequences turned up only very rarely across donors. Immune exposure information for the cohort was limited to CMV serostatus. A later analysis found that HLA-associated TCR beta chains were more clonally expanded and had lower generation probabilities than equally common non-associated chains. A further reported finding was that TCR beta sequences accurately predicted the HLA-A and HLA-B alleles for most subjects in the first cohort. It was suggested by the authors that the approach could potentially be generalized to other disease states and immunological phenotypes. Linkage disequilibrium might explain the correlated functional status among segregating V segments, but an unknown experimental factor could not be ruled out. According to a later analysis, parvovirus B19, influenza, CMV and Epstein-Barr virus appeared linked to several top co-occurrence clusters. Specific HLA alleles were associated with over 15,000 TCR beta sequences at a false discovery rate of 0.05 in a later analysis. According to a later analysis, most CMV-associated TCR beta chains appeared to be HLA-restricted, and the HLA associations seemed to be driven largely by CMV exposure. In a later analysis, TCR association rates were found to vary across HLA loci, with the most associated TCRs seen for DRB1 alleles and the fewest for HLA-C alleles. In this cohort, only TCR beta chains were sequenced, and detectable features were limited by the absence of alpha or paired-chain data. A few of the identified cytomegalovirus-associated TCR beta chains were confirmed in vitro to be specific for cytomegalovirus antigens. Sequencing depth was assumed to be roughly uniform across donors in the presence/absence analyses, though that assumption may not hold. In the study, around 160 TCR beta chains were listed as associated with cytomegalovirus. A group of highly shared sequence variants was considered likely to be a technical artifact of the sequencing pipeline. Because counts were too low, more than 15 rarely observed V segments, including chromosome 9 orphons, were excluded from the earlier analysis of 587 of the donors. V-gene and J-gene trimming of TCR beta chains was associated with a missense DCLRE1C variant in a later genetic analysis, and the association was replicated in an independent cohort.

The cohort consisted of 670 or so healthy bone marrow donors. At the time of sampling, every cohort member was nominally healthy, though immune exposures that went unrecorded were likely present. The donor was CMV seropositive and was included in the group of some 290 seropositive cohort members. Each donor provided a peripheral blood sample, and peripheral blood mononuclear cells were used for TCR beta sequencing. Genomic DNA was extracted from the blood cell samples with the Qiagen DNeasy Blood Extraction Kit. This clone occurred a few times. Its antigen is currently not known. One base away there is no much larger clone; base qualities are not given. The method was the immunoSEQ multiplex PCR assay. The multiplex PCR relied on a mix of 60 forward primers for TCR Vbeta segments and 13 reverse primers for TCR Jbeta segments. A multiplex PCR assay on genomic DNA amplified the CDR3 region of rearranged TCR beta genes. The amplified TCR beta libraries were sequenced on the Illumina HiSeq System as 87-base-pair reads. As for the authors' bioinformatics: Across the 500 to 850 repertoires, a later analysis counted tens of millions of unique TCR beta chains, 8.5 million to 12 million of which were shared by at least two donors. Raw reads were error-corrected and collapsed into unique sequences by a nearest-neighbor algorithm in which closely related sequences were merged to remove PCR and sequencing errors. To assign V, D and J gene segments, CDR3 sequences were aligned to IMGT reference sequences. For a sequence to be retained, a match of at least six nucleotides was required to both a V gene segment and a J gene segment. Rearrangements were called productive when the CDR3 lacked stop codons and stayed in frame with V and J; all others were non-productive. CDR3 was defined by IMGT convention, running from the second conserved V-encoded cysteine to the conserved J-encoded phenylalanine. The earlier analysis of around 640 of the donors excluded sequences that lacked an unambiguous match to a single V gene segment. In an earlier analysis of approximately 590 of the donors, V segments were called functional above 56.7% productive rearrangements and were called segregating when the between-donor standard deviation exceeded 5%. A statistical classification framework was built to diagnose cytomegalovirus status from the catalog of TCR beta chain sequences. In a later analysis, V and J genes were assigned by comparing TCR nucleotide sequences against IMGT/GENE-DB human TR gene sequences. The TCRdist pipeline was used in a later analysis to assign CDR3 sequences and most-parsimonious VDJ recombination scenarios. In a later analysis, each TCR beta chain was defined by its CDR3 amino acid sequence together with its V-gene family, and reads without a unique V-gene family were excluded. A later analysis removed 550 to 650 highly shared, low-generation-probability nucleotide sequences to deal with suspected cross-contamination and a sequencing artifact. A later analysis calculated a clonal expansion index for each public chain from normalized within-repertoire ranks of inferred template counts. A later analysis computed generation probabilities with a VDJ recombination model fitted to out-of-frame rearrangements, and checked the results against IGoR. In a later analysis, hypergeometric tests were used to score TCR-TCR, TCR-HLA and TCR-CMV co-occurrence, with a repertoire-size bias correction applied to TCR pairs. A later analysis estimated false discovery rates by permuting HLA or CMV assignments 20 times. A later analysis grouped co-occurring TCRs with DBSCAN, adding TCRdist sequence similarity when clustering within HLA-allele-positive subsets. Repertoires with fewer than 30,000 or more than 120,000 public chains, plus five repertoires with anomalous nucleotide sharing, were excluded from co-occurrence clustering. As stored in TCRdb, this immuneACCESS dataset retains in-frame rearrangements with V and J assigned. A fraction of the clones does not appear; measured against another copy, unresolved V genes explain less than half of the discrepancy, and the remainder lacks a known reason. V, J and clone size reflect that table, while D and trimming were determined from the DNA. This sample comprises 90,000 to 95,000 clones, roughly 73% of them detected only once. The leading ten clones occupy about 4.2% of the sample.

V is reduced by 5 bases and J by 2 bases, leaving a spacing of 13 bases between them. The cysteine opens and the phenylalanine closes a CDR3 of 14 amino acids. CDR3 DNA only is kept here, 42 bases in frame from base 1. The CDR1 and CDR2 encoded by the germline V gene are SGHTA and FQGNSA. The source of this sequence is a male donor in good health and CMV-seropositive. Sequencing used PBMCs. Recombination connected TRBV7-2 to TRBJ2-7, with no reliable assignment of the D segment. The nucleotides read TGTGCCAGCAGCCAAATGCAGATGGCCTACGAGCAGTACTTC. Translated, this is CASSQMQMAYEQYF. The variable domain in full, with residues beyond the CDR3 obtained from the reference TRBV7-2 and TRBJ2-7 genes, is GAGVSQSPSNKVTEKGKDVELRCDPISGHTALYWYRQSLGQGLEFLIYFQGNSAPDKSGLPSDRFSAERTGGSVSTLTIQRTQQEDSAVYLCASSQMQMAYEQYFGPGTRLTVT.